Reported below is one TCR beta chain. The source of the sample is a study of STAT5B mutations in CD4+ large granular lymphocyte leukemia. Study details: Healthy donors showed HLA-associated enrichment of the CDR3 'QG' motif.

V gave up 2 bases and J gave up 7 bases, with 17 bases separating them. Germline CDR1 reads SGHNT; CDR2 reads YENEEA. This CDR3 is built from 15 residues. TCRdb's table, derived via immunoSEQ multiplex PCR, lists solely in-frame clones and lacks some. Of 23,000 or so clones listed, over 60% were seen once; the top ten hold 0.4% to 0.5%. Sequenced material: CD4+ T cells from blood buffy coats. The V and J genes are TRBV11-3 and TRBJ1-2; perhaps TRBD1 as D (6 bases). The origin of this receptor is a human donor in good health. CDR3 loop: CASSLTPSQGGGYTF. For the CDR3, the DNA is TGTGCCAGCAGCTTAACTCCCTCACAGGGAGGTGGCTACACCTTC.